The clone carrying this T cell receptor beta chain was seen more than once but under ten times. This entry is derived from a study of human T cells and chemical hapten exposure. V was cut by 3 bases and J by 7 bases, with 16 bases left in between. Germline assignment: CDR1 SGHAT and CDR2 FQNNGV. The CDR3 is made up of 15 amino acids. TCRdb itself ran the RACE reads through MiXCR, one entry per CDR3 protein. The table has some 27,000 distinct CDR3 sequences, over 9% seen once; the top ten hold 6.6%. Time point in this sample: patch test 2, 6 weeks after DPC sensitization. Specified treatment: therapeutic diphenylcyclopropenone sensitization with weekly scalp DPC.

The rearrangement links TRBV11-2 to TRBJ2-1; no clear D gene. The sample here was whole blood, taken in connection with sensitization to the hapten diphenylcyclopropenone (DPC). This clonotype originated in a man aged 30 to 39 with alopecia areata. Some clones in this sample may be carry-over from other donors' samples. The CDR3 bases are TGTGCCAGCAGCTTTGGGCGTTTAGGAAATAATGAGCAGTTCTTC. Translation: CASSFGRLGNNEQFF.